The 18 T cell receptor beta chains in this list originate from one sample, sequenced in a study of T-cell memory formation after mild COVID-19. TCRdb fed the 5' RACE reads into MiXCR, producing one record per CDR3 protein. In the table there are some 150,000 distinct CDR3 sequences, roughly 19% of which are singletons. The sequenced sample consisted of PBMCs or a T cell subset sorted from them (not recorded which). These receptors were collected from an adult woman who had mild COVID-19 (a few samples of this study predate the infection). Cell type and time point are not known.

This clonotype appeared many times. This chain links TRBV5-1 with TRBJ2-7; 12 nucleotides align to TRBD2. This CDR3 contains 13 residues. V lost 4 bases, J lost 9 bases, and 5 bases stayed unmatched. Germline values: CDR1 SGHRS, CDR2 YFSETQ. The CDR3 DNA follows: TGCGCCAGCAGCGTCGGACTAGCGGGGATGCAGTACTTC. Translated, it gives CASSVGLAGMQYF.

CDR3 nucleotides: TGTGCCACCTCTCCGGGGGACAGTGGGTCCTACGAGCAGTACTTC. This sequence encodes CATSPGDSGSYEQYF. The chain is built from TRBV24-1 and TRBJ2-7; D might be TRBD1 (7 bases). The CDR3 runs 15 residues. Germline CDR1 reads KGHDR; CDR2 reads SFDVKD. Trimming pared 9 bases from V and 1 base from J, leaving 18 bases between.

The chain joins TRBV6-6 to TRBJ1-3; D is possibly TRBD1 (5 bases). CDR1 is MNHNY, CDR2 SVGAGI, per germline (reference sequence). V gave up 6 bases and J gave up 0 bases, with 15 bases separating them. The CDR3 covers 16 residues. The CDR3 reads CASSLGQGSSGNTIYF. The CDR3, as DNA: TGTGCCAGCAGCCTGGGCCAGGGCAGCTCTGGAAACACCATATATTTT.

This clonotype was seen only a few times. The chain couples TRBV5-1 to TRBJ2-5; 13 bases are a match to TRBD2. V shed 0 bases and J 0 bases; nucleotides not matched to a gene: 8. This CDR3 has 19 amino acids. Germline V lookup: CDR1 SGHRS, CDR2 YFSETQ. CDR3 protein: CASSLEVTSGGPDQETQYF. The CDR3 DNA follows: TGCGCCAGCAGCTTGGAGGTGACTAGCGGGGGGCCCGACCAAGAGACCCAGTACTTC.

The gene calls are TRBV5-1 and TRBJ2-2; D gene uncertain. V was clipped by 4 bases and J by 3 bases, with 13 bases between them. Germline V gives CDR1 SGHRS, CDR2 YFSETQ. This CDR3 comprises 15 residues. Here the CDR3 reads CASSPRVGDTGELFF. As DNA, the CDR3 is TGCGCCAGCAGCCCCCGGGTAGGCGACACCGGGGAGCTGTTTTTT.

This clonotype has at least ten counts. The chain combines TRBV28 with TRBJ2-7, with 12 nucleotides matching TRBD1. Per germline, CDR1 MDHEN and CDR2 SYDVKM. The CDR3 length is 19 residues. After removal of 6 bases from V and 3 bases from J, the junction contained 18 bases not matched to a gene. The CDR3 is CASSLGTGGARAVIYEQYF. CDR3 DNA sequence: TGTGCCAGCAGCCTCGGGACAGGGGGCGCGAGGGCTGTGATCTACGAGCAGTACTTC.

The chain recombines TRBV7-8 with TRBJ1-6; 7 nucleotides line up with TRBD1. The CDR3 totals 14 residues. The germline gives CDR1 SGHVS, CDR2 FQNEAQ. Losses at the gene ends were 5 bases for V and 10 bases for J; bases not matched to a gene: 8. The CDR3, as DNA: TGTGCCAGCAGCCTTACAGGGGTAAACTCACCCCTCCACTTT. It yields the protein CASSLTGVNSPLHF.

The CDR3, as DNA: TGTGCCACCAGCAGAGATGGACGGAGCACCTACGAGCAGTACTTC. Translated: CATSRDGRSTYEQYF. The chain joins TRBV15 to TRBJ2-7, with D unclear. CDR1 and CDR2 from the germline V gene are LNHNV and YYDKDF (reference sequence). V was cut by 0 bases and J by 2 bases, with 11 bases left in between. This CDR3 has 15 residues.

V usage is TRBV7-9 and J usage is TRBJ2-1, with D possibly matching TRBD2 (5 bases). CDR3 size: 10 residues. V lost 4 bases, J lost 12 bases, and 7 bases lay in between. CDR1 is SEHNR and CDR2 is FQNEAQ in the germline V gene (reference sequence). CDR3 nucleotide sequence: TGTGCCAGCAGCTCCGAGGGGCAGTTCTTC. Its protein product is CASSSEGQFF.

This chain connects TRBV30 to TRBJ1-1; TRBD1 matches 9 bases. Germline CDR1 is GTSNPN and CDR2 is SVGIG (reference sequence). The junction had 5 bases not matched to a gene; V was cut back by 2 bases and J by 10 bases. The CDR3 has 12 residues. The CDR3, as DNA: TGTGCCTGGAGTCGCCCGACAGGGGGAGCTTTCTTT. Amino acids: CAWSRPTGGAFF. Using reference TRBV30 and TRBJ1-1 for the parts outside the CDR3, the full variable domain is SQTIHQWPATLVQPVGSPLSLECTVEGTSNPNLYWYRQAAGRGLQLLFYSVGIGQISSEVPQNLSASRPQDRQFILSSKKLLLSDSGFYLCAWSRPTGGAFFGQGTRLTVV.

CDR3 nucleotide sequence: TGCAGCGTTCGACAGGACACTGAAGCTTTCTTT. This translates into CSVRQDTEAFF. The rearrangement uses TRBV29-1 and TRBJ1-1; TRBD1 is a possible D gene (6 bases). Germline CDR1 is SQVTM and CDR2 is ANQGSEA. The CDR3 loop spans 11 amino acids. V lost 5 bases, J lost 3 bases, and 7 bases lay in between.

This clonotype was seen a handful of times. V gene TRBV29-1 combines with J gene TRBJ2-1, with 15 bases aligning to TRBD2. Germline trimming cut 5 bases from V and 2 bases from J; bases unmatched to any gene: 4. This CDR3 contains 16 residues. Germline CDR1 SQVTM, CDR2 ANQGSEA. The CDR3 sequence is CSVKGTSGRPYNEQFF. DNA of the CDR3: TGCAGCGTTAAGGGGACTAGCGGGAGGCCCTACAATGAGCAGTTCTTC.

The chain recombines TRBV10-3 with TRBJ1-4; D is unresolved. CDR3 length equals 16 residues. Trimming took off 3 bases at V and 4 bases at J, with 15 bases between the two ends. Germline V gene sequence: CDR1 ENHRY, CDR2 SYGVKD. The CDR3 DNA reads TGTGCCATCAGTGACGACCTCGGAACCCTTAATGAAAAACTGTTTTTT. Residues: CAISDDLGTLNEKLFF.

The chain is built from TRBV4-1 and TRBJ1-1; possible D gene TRBD1, 5 bases. Germline V lookup: CDR1 MGHRA, CDR2 YSYEKL. The V end was cut by 4 bases, the J end by 4 bases, with 22 bases between. This CDR3 has 17 amino acids. Here the CDR3 reads CASSRGPARTGGTEAFF. The CDR3 DNA reads as TGCGCCAGCAGCCGCGGACCTGCGAGGACCGGGGGCACTGAAGCTTTCTTT.

This chain uses TRBV11-2 with TRBJ2-7; D unresolved. Germline V gene data show CDR1 as SGHAT and CDR2 as FQNNGV. With 4 bases removed from V and 3 bases from J, the gap between germline ends came to 13 bases. CDR3 size: 14 residues. CDR3 in DNA: TGTGCCAGCAGCTCGTTTGCCACTGACTACGAGCAGTACTTC. It codes for CASSSFATDYEQYF.

The chain recombines TRBV7-2 with TRBJ2-1, with D possibly being TRBD1 or TRBD2 (6 bases each). The CDR3 spans 17 residues. CDR1 and CDR2 from the germline V gene are SGHTA and FQGNSA. The V and J ends lost 5 bases and 0 bases respectively, with 17 bases between them. The CDR3 DNA sequence: TGTGCCAGCAGCCACAGAGGAGGGGGTTTCTCCTACAATGAGCAGTTCTTC. Protein sequence: CASSHRGGGFSYNEQFF.

The count of this clonotype is one. The rearrangement joins TRBV12-3 or TRBV12-4 to TRBJ2-2, with D maybe TRBD1 (6 bases). Trimming stripped 5 bases from V and 1 base from J, with 11 bases between. The CDR3 length is 15 residues. The DNA of the CDR3 is TGTGCCAGCAGTCGTCCGGACAGGAACACCGGGGAGCTGTTTTTT. Protein: CASSRPDRNTGELFF.

This clonotype was observed a handful of times. The V and J genes are TRBV3-1 and TRBJ2-3; 9 bases match TRBD2. With 3 bases clipped from V and 3 bases from J, the junction kept 1 base outside the gene matches. From germline, CDR1 is LGHDT and CDR2 YNNKEL (reference sequence). The CDR3 has 14 residues. Written as DNA, the CDR3 is TGTGCCAGCAGCCATGGACTAGCGACAGATACGCAGTATTTT. Residues: CASSHGLATDTQYF.